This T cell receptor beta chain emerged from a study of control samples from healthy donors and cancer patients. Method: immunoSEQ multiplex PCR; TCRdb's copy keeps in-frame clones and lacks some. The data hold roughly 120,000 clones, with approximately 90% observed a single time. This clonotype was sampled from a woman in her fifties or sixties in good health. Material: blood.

The CDR3 nucleotides are TGTGCCAGCTCATCACAAACAGGGTTATATGGCTACACCTTC. Residues: CASSSQTGLYGYTF. The chain is built from TRBV18 and TRBJ1-2; D possibly corresponds to TRBD1 (6 bases). The length of the CDR3 is 14 residues. Per germline, CDR1 KGHSH and CDR2 LQKENI. V lost 5 bases to trimming and J lost 5 bases, with 15 bases between them.